The clone carrying this T cell receptor beta chain was seen once. This specimen belongs to a study of blood T cell repertoires in COVID-19. Turning to the study itself: PBMCs, B-cell-depleted T cells, or T cells provided the cDNA or gDNA that made up the material.

Germline loops: CDR1 MNHEY, CDR2 SVGAGI. J gave up 0 bases and V 8 bases, and 6 bases lay outside the gene matches. The CDR3 sequence is 15 residues long. Under the authors' procedure: Estimation of nucleated cell counts relied on the amplification of reference gene primers. The method was immunoSEQ multiplex PCR; TCRdb's version includes in-frame clones alone and lacks a portion of them. V, J and clone size were drawn from that table, and D and trimming were deduced from the DNA. The data show roughly 300,000 clones, with approximately 85% seen just once and around 7.8% held by the top ten. Sequences were obtained from peripheral blood. V is TRBV6-5 and J is TRBJ2-2; the match to TRBD1 covers 7 bases. The TCR originated in a human donor in a cohort sampled during active COVID-19. CDR3 sequence: CASALGQPNTGELFF. CDR3 in DNA: TGTGCCAGCGCCTTGGGACAGCCGAACACCGGGGAGCTGTTTTTT.